Presented here are 24 T cell receptor beta chains from one specimen sequenced in a study of tumor-infiltrating lymphocytes in primary liver carcinoma. With around 500 ng total RNA as template and a constant-region primer, TCR beta cDNA was made. Libraries covering TCR beta were generated through three nested multiplex PCR rounds (using a slightly modified ARM-PCR). TRBV1-TRBV30 forward primers and a C-beta reverse primer were used in the first two PCR rounds, which each ran for around 11 cycles. TCRdb reanalysed the multiplex PCR reads using MiXCR and keeps one entry per CDR3 protein. The sample contains 20,000 to 25,000 distinct CDR3 sequences, 60% to 80% of which appear only once. From around 18-30 mg of unsorted bulk tissue, DNA and RNA were co-extracted together. Sample: liver tumor tissue from sampling region 1. Subset of the sample: tumor region T1, superior pole. These TCRs come from a woman in her twenties or thirties with primary liver carcinoma and hepatitis B virus infection.

Concerning this clonotype: Its ends do not fully match the called genes, so a read error is possible. As DNA, the CDR3 is TGTGCCATCGGTGAGTCGCCTACCAGAGAAGAGACCCAGTACTTC. Translated, it gives CAIGESPTREETQYF. The chain has TRBV10-3 and TRBJ2-5; D not certain. Germline CDR1 and CDR2: ENHRY and SYGVKD. The CDR3 loop spans 15 amino acids.

A note on this clonotype: Relative to the germline gene, one junction end is altered; a read error may explain this. The genes are TRBV28 and TRBJ2-3; 7 positions agree with TRBD1. Germline V gene lookup returns CDR1 MDHEN and CDR2 SYDVKM. The CDR3 consists of 14 residues. The CDR3 spells CACSWTGFTDMQYF. The CDR3 nucleotides are TGTGCCTGCAGTTGGACAGGATTCACAGATATGCAGTATTTT.

This clonotype is a singleton in its sample. The germline gene is not matched at one end of the junction; a read error may be the cause. The chain links TRBV6-1 to TRBJ2-1; D tentatively reads TRBD1 or TRBD2 (6 bases each). CDR3 length equals 13 residues. Germline loops: CDR1 MNHNS, CDR2 SASEGT. CDR3 nucleotide sequence: TGTGTCAGCAGACAGGAGGGTCTCCCTGAGCAGTTCTTC. The encoded protein is CVSRQEGLPEQFF.

The V call is TRBV18, the J call TRBJ2-1, with D possibly being TRBD2 (5 bases). This CDR3 region has 13 residues. Germline assignment: CDR1 KGHSH and CDR2 LQKENI. Trimming stripped 5 bases from V and 5 bases from J, with 10 bases between. The CDR3 loop reads CASSDRENNEQFF. The CDR3 DNA is TGTGCCAGCTCAGATAGGGAGAACAATGAGCAGTTCTTC.

Only a few counts were recorded for this clonotype. The chain is built from TRBV6-5 and TRBJ1-6; D not resolved. CDR3 length equals 15 residues. V lost 6 bases to trimming and J lost 9 bases, with 18 bases between them. In germline, CDR1 is MNHEY, CDR2 SVGAGI. CDR3: CASRGRSAPRSPLHF. Here the CDR3 DNA reads TGTGCCAGCAGGGGAAGGAGTGCCCCCCGTTCACCCCTCCACTTT.

Turning to this clonotype: At one end the junction does not follow the germline gene, possibly because of a read error. The V call is TRBV11-2, the J call TRBJ2-7, with a tentative D call TRBD1 (7 bases). The CDR3 length is 17 residues. The germline gives CDR1 SGHAT, CDR2 FQNNGV. The DNA for the CDR3 is TGTGCCGGCACTATCACAGGAGGGGGCTCTTGGACCTACGGGCAGTACTTC. It is translated as CAGTITGGGSWTYGQYF. Full variable domain (rest looked up from reference TRBV11-2 and TRBJ2-7): EAGVAQSPRYKIIEKRQSVAFWCNPISGHATLYWYQQILGQGPKLLIQFQNNGVVDDSQLPKDRFSAERLKGVDSTLKIQPAKLEDSAVYLCAGTITGGGSWTYGQYFGPGTRLTVT.

The V and J genes are TRBV12-3 or TRBV12-4 and TRBJ2-1; 9 bases line up with TRBD2. The CDR3 spans 15 residues. V was clipped by 6 bases and J by 13 bases; unmatched bases: 16. The CDR3 region has the DNA TGTGCCAGCAGCCAGTCCGGGACTAGCAGACTTGAACAGTTCTTC. Protein product: CASSQSGTSRLEQFF.

As regards this clonotype: No conserved phenylalanine or tryptophan is present at the end of the CDR3, so a read error is the likely explanation. Because the CDR3's place on the DNA is in doubt, the DNA is left out and the CDR3 is given as listed by TCRdb. The CDR3 protein is CASSRRQASYNELLI. V is TRBV11-1 and J is TRBJ2-1; the table's D call TRBD1 went unverified against the DNA. Germline V CDR1 and CDR2: SGHAT, FQDESV (reference sequence). A total of 15 residues make up the CDR3, ends included.

On this clonotype: One end of the junction is discordant with germline, which a read error may explain. CDR3 sequence (DNA): TGTGCAAGCAGTTCGGGTCGCGGTCGTACTATGAGCTCCTACAAGCAGTACTTC. It yields the protein CASSSGRGRTMSSYKQYF. This rearrangement joins TRBV7-8 to TRBJ2-7; no definite D call. The CDR3 covers 18 residues. Germline-derived CDR1 and CDR2 are SGHVS and FQNEAQ. The variable domain in full, completed from reference TRBV7-8 and TRBJ2-7, reads GAGVSQSPRYKVAKRGQDVALRCDPISGHVSLFWYQQALGQGPEFLTYFQNEAQLDKSGLPSDRFFAERPEGSVSTLKIQRTQQEDSAVYLCASSSGRGRTMSSYKQYFGPGTRLTVT.

Note on this clonotype: A much more abundant neighbour one base away suggests this may be a read error. The chain uses TRBV11-3 and TRBJ2-1, with TRBD2 matching over 14 bases. CDR1 SGHNT and CDR2 YENEEA come from the germline V gene. The V segment lost 10 bases and the J segment 8 bases; nucleotides outside the gene matches: 7. CDR3 size: 14 residues. The CDR3 reads CAIRLAGGGYEQFF. In DNA form, the CDR3 reads TGTGCCATCCGACTAGCGGGGGGGGGGTATGAGCAGTTCTTC.

This chain joins TRBV11-2 and TRBJ2-1, with 10 bases lining up with TRBD2. Germline CDR1 is SGHAT and CDR2 is FQNNGV. CDR3 size: 16 residues. J was trimmed by 8 bases and V by 5 bases; bases with no gene match: 12. The CDR3 loop reads CASSLIAGGSGDEQFF. CDR3 nucleotide sequence: TGTGCCAGCAGCCTTATAGCGGGAGGTTCAGGCGATGAGCAGTTCTTC.

The chain is built from TRBV6-1 and TRBJ1-1, with D uncertain. Trimming shortened V by 2 bases and J by 1 base, and 8 bases separated the two germline ends. This CDR3 has 14 residues. Germline V gives CDR1 MNHNS, CDR2 SASEGT. The CDR3 nucleotides read TGTGCCAGCAGTGAATTTCGTAAGAACACTGAAGCTTTCTTT. It encodes CASSEFRKNTEAFF.

Remarks on this clonotype: A much larger clonotype is one base distant, so this may be a read error. V gene TRBV11-2 combines with J gene TRBJ2-7; 7 bases align to TRBD2. This CDR3 has 13 residues. CDR1 and CDR2 from the germline V gene are SGHAT and FQNNGV. The CDR3 nucleotides are TGTGCCAGCGGCTTAGGGACTACCTACGATCAGTACTTC. Translation: CASGLGTTYDQYF.

Regarding this clonotype: One junction end disagrees with the germline gene, perhaps due to a read error. CDR3 bases: TGTGCCAGCAGTTTGAGCGGGAACAGGGAACTGTTTTTT. It is translated as CASSLSGNRELFF. This chain connects TRBV28 to TRBJ2-2; D may be TRBD2 (7 bases). There are 13 residues in the CDR3. Germline assignment: CDR1 MDHEN and CDR2 SYDVKM.

This rearrangement joins TRBV5-4 to TRBJ2-3; 10 nucleotides align to TRBD2. Germline CDR1 is SGHNT and CDR2 is YYREEE (reference sequence). V shed 8 bases, J shed 5 bases, and the junction held 20 bases outside the gene matches. The CDR3 consists of 18 residues. CDR3 loop: CARSNLVASGSRRDTQYF. The CDR3, as DNA: TGTGCCAGAAGTAACCTGGTGGCTAGCGGGAGTCGGAGAGATACGCAGTATTTT.

Only a few counts were recorded for this clonotype. This chain uses TRBV7-9 with TRBJ2-2; the D is unclear. Per the germline V gene, CDR1 is SEHNR and CDR2 is FQNEAQ (reference sequence). Trimming shortened V by 5 bases and J by 9 bases, and 22 bases separated the two germline ends. This CDR3 is 16 amino acids long. CDR3 amino acids: CASSPPAARAFRELFF. The CDR3 DNA sequence: TGTGCCAGCAGCCCACCGGCGGCAAGGGCTTTTCGGGAGCTGTTTTTT.

This clonotype is labeled large. V usage is TRBV7-9 and J usage is TRBJ2-7, with D perhaps TRBD1 (6 bases). Germline values: CDR1 SEHNR, CDR2 FQNEAQ (reference sequence). V shed 2 bases and J shed 12 bases, with 8 bases lying between them. The CDR3 covers 10 residues. The CDR3 DNA reads TGTGCCAGCAGCTTAACAGGGCTGTACTTC. Translation gives CASSLTGLYF.

Note on this clonotype: As the CDR3 is not closed by the conserved phenylalanine or tryptophan, this likely results from a read error. The limits of the CDR3 on the DNA are not certain, so only TCRdb's listed CDR3 is given. The rearrangement joins TRBV12-3 or TRBV12-4 to TRBJ2-1; the table's D call TRBD2 went unverified against the DNA. The CDR3 is made up of 14 amino acids, end residues included. The CDR3 loop reads CTSSLTGGPSEQLS.

Comment on this clonotype: The junction differs from germline at one of its ends, possibly a read error. The chain uses TRBV5-6 and TRBJ2-7, with D possibly TRBD1 on 6 matching bases. Germline V lookup: CDR1 SGHDT, CDR2 YYEEEE. This CDR3 has 13 amino acids. The CDR3 sequence is CASSLRTELSQYF. The CDR3, as DNA: TGTGCCAGCAGCTTACGGACAGAGCTATCGCAATACTTT. The full variable domain, completed using reference TRBV5-6 and TRBJ2-7, is DAGVTQSPTHLIKTRGQQVTLRCSPKSGHDTVSWYQQALGQGPQFIFQYYEEEERQRGNFPDRFSGHQFPNYSSELNVNALLLGDSALYLCASSLRTELSQYFGPGTRLTVT.

In the case of this clonotype: This CDR3 is missing its conserved last phenylalanine or tryptophan, likely due to a read error. The rearrangement joins TRBV5-6 to TRBJ2-1; D is perhaps TRBD2 (5 bases). The CDR3 consists of 15 residues. Trimming removed 4 bases at V and 7 bases at J, with 18 bases between. Germline values: CDR1 SGHDT, CDR2 YYEEEE. CDR3 nucleotides: TGTGCCAGCAGCCGGCTACGGGGATCCCTAAATGAGCAGTTCTAC. The encoded protein is CASSRLRGSLNEQFY.

With regard to this clonotype: A read error may produce the germline difference seen at one junction end. The chain has TRBV6-6 and TRBJ2-3; possibly TRBD2 for D (6 bases). Germline V lookup: CDR1 MNHNY, CDR2 SVGAGI (reference sequence). CDR3 length: 17 residues. CDR3 loop: CASSSILDQGGQIGQYF. CDR3 coding DNA: TGTGCTAGCAGTTCCATCTTAGACCAGGGAGGCCAGATAGGGCAGTATTTT.

Comments on this clonotype: One end of the junction does not line up with germline, which may come from a read error. This chain links TRBV5-4 with TRBJ2-3, with 10 bases fitting TRBD2. The CDR3 spans 18 residues. Germline V gene data show CDR1 as SGHNT and CDR2 as YYREEE (reference sequence). The CDR3 loop is CASSNQAASGSRIDTQYF. CDR3 DNA: TGTGCCAGCAGTAACCAGGCGGCTAGCGGGAGTCGGATAGATACACAGTATTTT.

The chain couples TRBV30 to TRBJ1-1; D call uncertain. The germline gives CDR1 GTSNPN, CDR2 SVGIG (reference sequence). The CDR3 spans 16 residues. V lost 0 bases and J 4 bases, leaving 18 bases between the germline ends. CDR3 protein: CAWSVGGMFPSTEAFF. CDR3 DNA sequence: TGTGCCTGGAGTGTAGGTGGCATGTTTCCGAGCACTGAAGCTTTCTTT.

Comment on this clonotype: Germline is not matched at one junction end, which may reflect a read error. The V gene is TRBV5-1, the J gene TRBJ2-5, with D hard to call. This CDR3 is built from 14 residues. The germline CDR1 and CDR2 sequences are SGHRS and YFSETQ. CDR3 sequence: CTSSSQRTQETQYF. CDR3 nucleotide sequence: TGCACCAGCAGCTCTCAGAGAACCCAAGAGACCCAGTACTTC. Full variable domain (outside the CDR3, taken from reference TRBV5-1 and TRBJ2-5): KAGVTQTPRYLIKTRGQQVTLSCSPISGHRSVSWYQQTPGQGLQFLFEYFSETQRNKGNFPGRFSGRQFSNSRSEMNVSTLELGDSALYLCTSSSQRTQETQYFGPGTRLLVL.